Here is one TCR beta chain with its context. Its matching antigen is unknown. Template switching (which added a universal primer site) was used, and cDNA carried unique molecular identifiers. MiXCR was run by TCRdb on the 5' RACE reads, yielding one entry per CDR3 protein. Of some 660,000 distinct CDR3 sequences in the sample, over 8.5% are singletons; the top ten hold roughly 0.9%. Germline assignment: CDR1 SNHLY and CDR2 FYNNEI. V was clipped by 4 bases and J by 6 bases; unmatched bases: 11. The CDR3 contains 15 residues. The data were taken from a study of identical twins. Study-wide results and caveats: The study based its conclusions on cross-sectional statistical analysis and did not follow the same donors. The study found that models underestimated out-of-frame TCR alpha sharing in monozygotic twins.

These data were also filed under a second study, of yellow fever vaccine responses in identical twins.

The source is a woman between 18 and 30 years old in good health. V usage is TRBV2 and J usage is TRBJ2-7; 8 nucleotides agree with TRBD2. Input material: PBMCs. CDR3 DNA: TGTGCCAGCAGTGGCCCGGGGGGGAGTCAGTCCGAGCAGTACTTC. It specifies CASSGPGGSQSEQYF.